This entry describes one TCR beta chain. The antigen remains undetermined. Single viable CD3+CD4+CD8-CD45RO+ cells were sorted as the memory CD4+ T cells. Total CD4+ T cells were enriched by CD4 positive selection. The CDR3 is 17 amino acids. The germline V gene has CDR1 SGHNT and CDR2 YYREEE (reference sequence). Trimming took 0 bases from V and 1 from J; bases not matched to a gene: 5. This sample was included in a study of memory CD4+ T cells and cytomegalovirus serostatus. Study-wide context: Donors were healthy Belgian adults, under 10 CMV seropositive and roughly 25 seronegative.

Generated by immunoSEQ multiplex PCR, the TCRdb table keeps only in-frame clones and is missing some. The table lists under 100,000 clones, approximately 80% of them singletons. General study points: CD4+ memory repertoires contained 67 of 164 reported CMV TCRbeta sequences.

This TCR derives from an adult in good health and CMV-seronegative. Sequencing used memory CD4+ T cells from blood. J is TRBJ2-2 and V is TRBV5-4, with 8 bases matching TRBD2. The CDR3 nucleotides read TGTGCCAGCAGCTTGGCTCGGGGGGGCTGGAACACCGGGGAGCTGTTTTTT. Its protein product is CASSLARGGWNTGELFF.